These 16 T cell receptor beta chains share one sample of origin, sequenced in a study of blood T cell repertoires in COVID-19 (dated by TCRdb to 2018 to 2020). The method behind the library was the immunoSEQ multiplex PCR assay. Entries here come from immuneACCESS through TCRdb and include only in-frame sequences with V and J called. Some clones fail to appear in such tables; in the studies checked, an unresolved V gene covers under half of the shortfall, and the cause of the remainder is unknown. In this sample the table shows around 250,000 clones, 80% to 85% of which occur a single time. 4% to 5.5% of the sample goes to the ten largest clones. The material sequenced was peripheral blood. The receptors here all came from a man aged 45-65 years with active or convalescent COVID-19.

This clone was detected a few times. The V call is TRBV19, the J call TRBJ2-1, with D possibly TRBD2 on 5 matching bases. The CDR3 is 17 residues long. CDR1 is LNHDA, CDR2 SQIVND, per germline (reference sequence). The V end lost 6 bases, the J end lost 0 bases, and 18 bases lay between the germline ends. Here the CDR3 DNA reads TGTGCCAGTAGGCCCACCACCCGGGGTAACTCCTACAATGAGCAGTTCTTC. Protein product: CASRPTTRGNSYNEQFF.

The chain uses TRBV24-1 and TRBJ1-2; TRBD1 is a possible D gene (6 bases). Germline V gene sequence: CDR1 KGHDR, CDR2 SFDVKD. The CDR3 is made up of 14 amino acids. The germline V and J ends were trimmed by 2 bases and 7 bases, with 13 bases remaining between them. The CDR3 nucleotides are TGTGCCACCAGTGATTCGGACAGCAAACGTGGCTACACCTTC. Residues: CATSDSDSKRGYTF.

This clone was detected once. The V and J genes are TRBV19 and TRBJ2-1; weak D call: TRBD1 (5 bases). Germline loops: CDR1 LNHDA, CDR2 SQIVND (reference sequence). V lost 5 bases and J 7 bases, leaving 15 bases between the germline ends. The CDR3 has 14 residues. The CDR3 loop is CASSGRGRTNEQFF. In DNA form, the CDR3 reads TGTGCCAGTAGTGGAAGGGGCAGGACGAATGAGCAGTTCTTC. Combining the CDR3 with reference TRBV19 and TRBJ2-1 gives the whole variable domain DGGITQSPKYLFRKEGQNVTLSCEQNLNHDAMYWYRQDPGQGLRLIYYSQIVNDFQKGDIAEGYSVSREKKESFPLTVTSAQKNPTAFYLCASSGRGRTNEQFFGPGTRLTVL.

The CDR3 region is CASSQYRGTGESGANVLTF. For the CDR3, the DNA is TGCGCCAGCAGCCAATACCGGGGGACAGGCGAATCTGGGGCCAACGTCCTGACTTTC. The V gene is TRBV4-1, the J gene TRBJ2-6, with 8 bases lining up with TRBD1. The junction had 10 bases not matched to a gene; V was cut back by 2 bases and J by 1 base. Germline loops: CDR1 MGHRA, CDR2 YSYEKL. The CDR3 sequence is 19 residues long.

The chain couples TRBV28 to TRBJ2-2; D is perhaps TRBD2 (6 bases). Trimming stripped 3 bases from V and 3 bases from J, with 17 bases between. Germline V CDR1 and CDR2: MDHEN, SYDVKM. The CDR3 length is 17 residues. The CDR3 is CASSFSIAAGDTGELFF. CDR3 bases: TGTGCCAGCAGTTTTAGTATAGCAGCGGGTGACACCGGGGAGCTGTTTTTT.

The table lists this clone with a few counts. This rearrangement joins TRBV5-1 to TRBJ2-2; D is unresolved. The CDR3 consists of 13 residues. Germline assignment: CDR1 SGHRS and CDR2 YFSETQ. V dropped 0 bases and J dropped 4 bases, with 4 bases sitting between them. The CDR3 here is CASSLDITGELFF. The CDR3 DNA follows: TGCGCCAGCAGCTTGGACATCACCGGGGAGCTGTTTTTT. Combining the CDR3 with reference TRBV5-1 and TRBJ2-2 gives the whole variable domain KAGVTQTPRYLIKTRGQQVTLSCSPISGHRSVSWYQQTPGQGLQFLFEYFSETQRNKGNFPGRFSGRQFSNSRSEMNVSTLELGDSALYLCASSLDITGELFFGEGSRLTVL.

The gene calls are TRBV9 and TRBJ2-6; 9 bases agree with TRBD1. V was pared by 4 bases and J by 0 bases, with 5 bases of the junction left unmatched. The CDR3 runs to 17 residues. Germline V lookup: CDR1 SGDLS, CDR2 YYNGEE. In DNA, the CDR3 is TGTGCCAGCAGCCTTCGGGACAGGGCCTCTGGGGCCAACGTCCTGACTTTC. It specifies CASSLRDRASGANVLTF. The entire variable domain, with the rest obtained from reference TRBV9 and TRBJ2-6, is as follows: DSGVTQTPKHLITATGQRVTLRCSPRSGDLSVYWYQQSLDQGLQFLIQYYNGEERAKGNILERFSAQQFPDLHSELNLSSLELGDSALYFCASSLRDRASGANVLTFGAGSRLTVL.

V and J are TRBV13 and TRBJ1-3, with D possibly TRBD1 on 5 matching bases. The germline V and J ends were trimmed by 3 bases and 7 bases, with 13 bases remaining between them. The germline gives CDR1 PRHDT, CDR2 FYEKMQ (reference sequence). CDR3 length: 14 amino acids. The DNA for the CDR3 is TGTGCCAGCAGCTTGGGGCAGGTATACAACACCATATATTTT. It yields the protein CASSLGQVYNTIYF.

The V gene is TRBV18, the J gene TRBJ1-2; a weak D match, TRBD1 (6 bases). V lost 3 bases and J 13 bases, leaving 18 bases between the germline ends. The CDR3 length is 13 residues. Germline values: CDR1 KGHSH, CDR2 LQKENI. The CDR3 sequence is CASSPSDGGSSTF. CDR3 in DNA: TGTGCCAGCTCACCTAGTGATGGGGGCTCTAGCACCTTC.

The chain links TRBV5-6 to TRBJ2-6; D perhaps matches TRBD1 (6 bases). CDR1 SGHDT and CDR2 YYEEEE come from the germline V gene. This CDR3 region has 17 residues. The V end lost 3 bases, the J end lost 3 bases, and 16 bases lay between the germline ends. CDR3 bases: TGTGCCAGCAGCTCTACTGGGGGCGGGCTTGGGGCCAACGTCCTGACTTTC. It encodes CASSSTGGGLGANVLTF.

The rearrangement uses TRBV7-2 and TRBJ2-2; D is undetermined. Trimming removed 0 bases at V and 3 bases at J, with 5 bases between. Germline CDR1 reads SGHTA; CDR2 reads FQGNSA. The CDR3 has 14 residues. CDR3 nucleotide sequence: TGTGCCAGCAGCTTAGCGGGCCACACCGGGGAGCTGTTTTTT. It translates to CASSLAGHTGELFF.

This sequence joins TRBV3-1 (or the pseudogene TRBV3-2) and TRBJ2-3; 8 nucleotides match TRBD2. The germline CDR1 and CDR2 sequences are LGHDT and YNNKEL (reference sequence). There are 15 residues in the CDR3. J was trimmed by 1 base and V by 4 bases; bases with no gene match: 4. The CDR3: CASSPGTSRTDTQYF. The CDR3 DNA reads TGTGCCAGCAGCCCAGGGACTAGTCGCACAGATACGCAGTATTTT.

The sample holds one count of this clone. This chain connects TRBV7-3 to TRBJ2-1, with D tentatively TRBD1 (6 bases). The CDR3 loop spans 15 amino acids. Germline V gene data show CDR1 as SGHTA and CDR2 as FQGTGA. The V end was cut by 5 bases, the J end by 3 bases, with 14 bases between. CDR3 sequence reads: CASSRGGGNYNEQFF. In nucleotides, the CDR3 is TGTGCCAGCAGCCGTGGGGGCGGTAACTACAATGAGCAGTTCTTC.

This clone was seen just once. The V and J genes are TRBV19 and TRBJ1-5, with 9 bases lining up with TRBD1. V shed 3 bases, J shed 7 bases, and the junction held 19 bases outside the gene matches. This CDR3 region has 19 residues. Germline V gene sequence: CDR1 LNHDA, CDR2 SQIVND (reference sequence). As DNA, the CDR3 is TGTGCCAGTAGTATTCAACTCTTCACGGGGACAGGGAGGCGACAGCCCCAGCATTTT. Its protein product is CASSIQLFTGTGRRQPQHF.

The chain couples TRBV5-4 to TRBJ1-5, with D possibly TRBD1 on 6 matching bases. Trimming removed 4 bases at V and 0 bases at J, with 23 bases between. This CDR3 region has 19 residues. Per germline, CDR1 SGHNT and CDR2 YYREEE (reference sequence). The CDR3 DNA sequence: TGTGCCAGCAGCCCCTACGGGACAAAAATACTTTATAGCAATCAGCCCCAGCATTTT. As protein: CASSPYGTKILYSNQPQHF.

V usage is TRBV30 and J usage is TRBJ1-4; unclear D gene. Germline lookup yields CDR1 GTSNPN and CDR2 SVGIG (reference sequence). The CDR3 runs to 13 residues. The V and J ends lost 8 bases and 8 bases respectively, with 18 bases between them. CDR3 nucleotide sequence: TGTGCCCGGACGGGAGGCTTCGGGGAAAAACTGTTTTTT. It codes for CARTGGFGEKLFF. The full variable domain, completed using reference TRBV30 and TRBJ1-4, is SQTIHQWPATLVQPVGSPLSLECTVEGTSNPNLYWYRQAAGRGLQLLFYSVGIGQISSEVPQNLSASRPQDRQFILSSKKLLLSDSGFYLCARTGGFGEKLFFGSGTQLSVL.